This TCR beta chain was recorded in a study of neurological immune-mediated disorders. Each TCR transcript was tagged with a 10-nucleotide random UMI during 5'RACE. A single record per CDR3 protein comes from TCRdb applying MiXCR to the 5' RACE reads. The sample lists tens of thousands of distinct CDR3 sequences; 3% to 4% were seen once. This clonotype occurred a few times. As yet, its antigen is unknown. This CDR3 comprises 15 residues. From germline, CDR1 is MNHEY and CDR2 SMNVEV (reference sequence). Trimming removed 6 bases at V and 2 bases at J, with 11 bases between. Study-wide points: According to phylogenetic grouping, one related-CDR3 cluster, a possible signature, contained the repertoires of 18 of 34 multiple sclerosis patients.

The TCR comes from a woman between 50 and 59 years old with multiple sclerosis. The chain uses TRBV27 and TRBJ2-6; D might be TRBD1 (5 bases). The sequenced material came from PBMCs. Here the CDR3 DNA reads TGTGCCAGCAGAGGTTTAGGGGCTGGGGCCAACGTCCTGACTTTC. Its protein is CASRGLGAGANVLTF.